This T cell receptor beta chain was documented in a study of blood T cell repertoires in COVID-19. The overall study: The origin of the acute and convalescent COVID-19 samples was the United States, Italy and Spain. Sources were T cells, B-cell-depleted T cells, or PBMCs; the material itself was cDNA or gDNA.

The assay was immunoSEQ multiplex PCR, and TCRdb's table has in-frame clones only and misses some. The repertoire holds roughly 43,000 clones, with approximately 82% as singletons. Sequenced input: peripheral blood. The sequence was obtained from a woman aged 80 or older with acute or convalescent COVID-19.

The CDR3 DNA reads TGTGCCAGCAGGGGATGGACAGGACGGACTGAAGCTTTCTTT. It translates to CASRGWTGRTEAFF. The gene calls are TRBV2 and TRBJ1-1, with 7 bases lining up with TRBD1. Germline V gene data show CDR1 as SNHLY and CDR2 as FYNNEI. There are 14 residues in the CDR3. The V gene end was trimmed by 6 bases and the J gene end by 5 bases; junction bases not matched to a gene: 9.